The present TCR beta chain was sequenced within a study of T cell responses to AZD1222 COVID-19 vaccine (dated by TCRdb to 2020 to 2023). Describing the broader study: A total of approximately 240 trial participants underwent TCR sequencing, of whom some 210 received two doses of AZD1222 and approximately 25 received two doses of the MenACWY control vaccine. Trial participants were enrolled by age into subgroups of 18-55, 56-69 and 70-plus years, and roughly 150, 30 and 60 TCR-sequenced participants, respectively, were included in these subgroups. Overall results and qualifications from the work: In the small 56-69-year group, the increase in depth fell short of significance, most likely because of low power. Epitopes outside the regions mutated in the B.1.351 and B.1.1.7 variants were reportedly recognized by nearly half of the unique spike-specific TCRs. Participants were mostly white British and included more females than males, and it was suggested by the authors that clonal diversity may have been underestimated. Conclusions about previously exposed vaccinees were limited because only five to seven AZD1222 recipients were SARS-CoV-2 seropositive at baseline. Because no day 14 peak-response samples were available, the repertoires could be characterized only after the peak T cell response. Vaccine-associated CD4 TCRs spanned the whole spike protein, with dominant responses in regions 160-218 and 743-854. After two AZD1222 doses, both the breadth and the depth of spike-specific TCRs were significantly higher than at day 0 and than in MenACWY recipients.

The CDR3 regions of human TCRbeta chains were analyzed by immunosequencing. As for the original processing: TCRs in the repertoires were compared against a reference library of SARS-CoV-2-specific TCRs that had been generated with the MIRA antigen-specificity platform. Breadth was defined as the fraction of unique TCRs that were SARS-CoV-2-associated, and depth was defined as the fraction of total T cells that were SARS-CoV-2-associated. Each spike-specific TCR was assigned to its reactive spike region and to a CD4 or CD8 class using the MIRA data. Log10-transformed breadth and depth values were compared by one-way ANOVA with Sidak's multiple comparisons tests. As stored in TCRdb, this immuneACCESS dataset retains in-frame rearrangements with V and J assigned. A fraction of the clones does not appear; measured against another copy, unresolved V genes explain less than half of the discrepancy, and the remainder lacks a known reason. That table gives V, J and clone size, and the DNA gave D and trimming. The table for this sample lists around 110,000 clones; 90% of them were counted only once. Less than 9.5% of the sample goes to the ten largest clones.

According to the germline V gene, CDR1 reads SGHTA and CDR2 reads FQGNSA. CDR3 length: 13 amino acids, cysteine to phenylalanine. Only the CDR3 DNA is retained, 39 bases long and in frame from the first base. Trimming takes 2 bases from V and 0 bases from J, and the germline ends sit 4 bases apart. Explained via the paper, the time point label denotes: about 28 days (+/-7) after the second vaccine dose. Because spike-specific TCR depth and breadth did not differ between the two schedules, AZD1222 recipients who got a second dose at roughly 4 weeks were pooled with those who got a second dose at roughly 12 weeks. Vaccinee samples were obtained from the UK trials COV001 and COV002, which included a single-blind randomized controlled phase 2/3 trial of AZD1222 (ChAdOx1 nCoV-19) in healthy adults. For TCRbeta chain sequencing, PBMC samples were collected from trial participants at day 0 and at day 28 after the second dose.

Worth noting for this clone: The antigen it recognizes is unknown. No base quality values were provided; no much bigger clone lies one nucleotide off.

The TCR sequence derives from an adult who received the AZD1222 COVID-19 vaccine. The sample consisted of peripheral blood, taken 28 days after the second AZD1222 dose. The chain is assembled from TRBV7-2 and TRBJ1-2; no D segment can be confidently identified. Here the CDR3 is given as CASSLNSNYGYTF. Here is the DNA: TGTGCCAGCAGCTTAAATTCTAACTATGGCTACACCTTC.